A single sample is the source of the 28 T cell receptor beta chains below, sequenced in a study of technical replicates of blood from several donors. Sequenced by immunoSEQ multiplex PCR; TCRdb stores in-frame clones only, minus some. The profile shows tens of thousands of clones, around 96% of them singletons. The sample was T cells isolated from PBMCs. The receptor set was obtained from a human donor in good health.

The chain joins TRBV5-5 to TRBJ1-1; D unresolved. The CDR3 totals 13 residues. V was trimmed by 0 bases and J by 3 bases, leaving 6 bases between them. Germline V gene lookup returns CDR1 SGHKS and CDR2 YYEKEE (reference sequence). This chain's CDR3 is CASSLGAYTEAFF. CDR3 sequence (DNA): TGTGCCAGCAGCTTGGGGGCCTACACTGAAGCTTTCTTT.

This clone was counted a few times. The J gene is TRBJ2-7, the V gene TRBV5-1; perhaps TRBD1 as D (5 bases). CDR3 length: 13 residues. Looked up from germline, CDR1 is SGHRS and CDR2 is YFSETQ. Between the trimmed V and J ends, which lost 5 bases and 3 bases, there was a span of 12 bases. CDR3 loop: CASRRTDNYEQYF. CDR3 nucleotide sequence: TGCGCCAGCAGGAGGACGGACAACTACGAGCAGTACTTC.

The chain has TRBV28 and TRBJ1-2; D unresolved. Per the germline V gene, CDR1 is MDHEN and CDR2 is SYDVKM. The CDR3 spans 13 residues. V lost 1 base to trimming and J lost 0 bases, with 3 bases between them. CDR3 amino acids: CASSLSANYGYTF. DNA for the CDR3: TGTGCCAGCAGTTTATCTGCTAACTATGGCTACACCTTC.

The V gene is TRBV4-3, the J gene TRBJ1-1, with 9 bases matching TRBD1. V dropped 9 bases and J dropped 4; count of bases not matched to a gene: 6. Per germline, CDR1 LGHNA and CDR2 YSLEER. This CDR3 contains 13 residues. The CDR3 DNA follows: TGCGCCAGTAAACAGGGGGCTGGCACTGAAGCTTTCTTT. This translates into CASKQGAGTEAFF.

This rearrangement joins TRBV28 to TRBJ2-7, with 9 nucleotides matching TRBD2. The germline CDR1 and CDR2 sequences are MDHEN and SYDVKM. Losses at the gene ends were 7 bases for V and 4 bases for J; bases not matched to a gene: 8. This CDR3 comprises 14 residues. The CDR3 protein is CASKKRGAWYEQYF. The DNA for the CDR3 is TGTGCCAGCAAGAAGCGGGGGGCGTGGTACGAGCAGTACTTC.

V is TRBV13 and J is TRBJ2-7; 9 nucleotides match TRBD2. The CDR3 totals 17 residues. V gave up 3 bases and J gave up 2 bases; unmatched junction bases: 11. From germline, CDR1 is PRHDT and CDR2 FYEKMQ (reference sequence). CDR3 in amino acids: CASSFEGASGKTYEQYF. In DNA, the CDR3 is TGTGCCAGCAGCTTCGAGGGGGCTAGCGGGAAGACCTACGAGCAGTACTTC.

V is TRBV11-3 and J is TRBJ2-7, with unresolved D. From germline, CDR1 is SGHNT and CDR2 YENEEA. Trimming cost V 0 bases and J 4 bases, with 7 bases left between them. The CDR3 is 13 residues long. The CDR3, as DNA: TGTGCCAGCAGCTTAGAGGCTTCGTACGAGCAGTACTTC. It specifies CASSLEASYEQYF.

V gene TRBV14 combines with J gene TRBJ1-2; D is possibly TRBD1 (6 bases). CDR1 SGHDN and CDR2 FVKESK come from the germline V gene. V shed 6 bases and J shed 9 bases, with 11 bases lying between them. The CDR3 length is 11 residues. CDR3: CASSKQGSYTF. In DNA, the CDR3 is TGTGCCAGCAGTAAACAGGGAAGCTACACCTTC.

The chain recombines TRBV11-2 with TRBJ2-1; D unclear. The V and J ends lost 4 bases and 2 bases respectively, with 18 bases between them. The CDR3 extends over 17 amino acids. The germline V gene encodes CDR1 SGHAT and CDR2 FQNNGV. The CDR3 loop reads CASSSNGGPFPYNEQFF. Here the CDR3 DNA reads TGTGCCAGCAGCTCCAACGGCGGTCCGTTCCCCTACAATGAGCAGTTCTTC.

As to this clone: At one end, the junction sequence differs from germline, possibly due to a read error. J is TRBJ2-5 and V is TRBV29-1, with D perhaps matching TRBD2 (6 bases). Germline assignment: CDR1 SQVTM and CDR2 ANQGSEA. The CDR3 loop spans 14 amino acids. The CDR3 sequence: CSAAAGTLQGTQYF. The DNA of the CDR3 is TGCAGCGCCGCCGCGGGGACCCTACAAGGGACCCAGTACTTC. Full variable domain (missing parts from reference TRBV29-1 and TRBJ2-5): SAVISQKPSRDICQRGTSLTIQCQVDSQVTMMFWYRQQPGQSLTLIATANQGSEATYESGFVIDKFPISRPNLTFSTLTVSNMSPEDSSIYLCSAAAGTLQGTQYFGPGTRLLVL.

The V and J genes are TRBV10-3 and TRBJ2-7; 7 nucleotides line up with TRBD1. The germline gives CDR1 ENHRY, CDR2 SYGVKD. This CDR3 has 17 amino acids. J gave up 3 bases and V 3 bases, and 14 bases lay outside the gene matches. The DNA for the CDR3 is TGTGCCATCAGTGACCTGGACCCAGGACAGGTACACTACGAGCAGTACTTC. Translating gives CAISDLDPGQVHYEQYF.

V and J are TRBV7-6 and TRBJ2-7; TRBD1 might be the D (5 bases). From germline, CDR1 is SGHVS and CDR2 FNYEAQ. V was clipped by 2 bases and J by 5 bases, with 13 bases between them. The CDR3 loop spans 14 amino acids. CDR3 amino acids: CASSLQGSKNEQYF. CDR3 coding DNA: TGTGCCAGCAGCTTACAGGGAAGTAAGAACGAGCAGTACTTC.

The rearrangement links TRBV4-1 to TRBJ2-3; the D gene is possibly TRBD2 (5 bases). Germline lookup yields CDR1 MGHRA and CDR2 YSYEKL. Trimming shortened V by 0 bases and J by 10 bases, and 17 bases separated the two germline ends. The CDR3 has 15 amino acids. The CDR3 loop is CASSQDTEQRVAQYF. The CDR3 DNA follows: TGCGCCAGCAGCCAAGATACGGAGCAGAGGGTAGCGCAGTATTTT.

This chain joins TRBV28 and TRBJ2-7; 14 bases line up with TRBD2. The V gene's germline CDR1 is MDHEN and CDR2 SYDVKM. The ends lost 4 bases at V and 7 bases at J; junction bases unmatched: 15. The CDR3 is 18 amino acids. The CDR3 nucleotides are TGTGCCAGCAGTTCCCCAACATCGATGGGACTAGCGGGAGTTGAGCAGTACTTC. Amino acid sequence: CASSSPTSMGLAGVEQYF.

This chain uses TRBV27 with TRBJ1-5; D ambiguous. The CDR3 extends over 15 amino acids. V was pared by 5 bases and J by 0 bases, with 11 bases between. Germline assignment: CDR1 MNHEY and CDR2 SMNVEV (reference sequence). DNA of the CDR3: TGTGCCAGCAGTCTAAGTCTAAATAGCAATCAGCCCCAGCATTTT. Translating gives CASSLSLNSNQPQHF.

The genes are TRBV30 and TRBJ1-2, with a weak D call TRBD1 (6 bases). Trimming removed 1 base from V and 5 bases from J, with 11 bases in between. The CDR3 sequence is 13 residues long. The V gene's germline CDR1 is GTSNPN and CDR2 SVGIG (reference sequence). For the CDR3, the DNA is TGTGCCTGGAGTGCCAGGGGAGATTATGGCTACACCTTC. Translating gives CAWSARGDYGYTF.

V is TRBV27 and J is TRBJ2-2, with a tentative D call TRBD1 (5 bases). V lost 6 bases and J lost 3, with 11 bases in between. The CDR3 contains 14 residues. Germline lookup yields CDR1 MNHEY and CDR2 SMNVEV (reference sequence). This CDR3 reads CASRHDRYTGELFF. DNA of the CDR3: TGTGCCAGCAGGCATGACAGATACACCGGGGAGCTGTTTTTT.

The genes are TRBV7-3 and TRBJ1-1; 8 bases align to TRBD1. This CDR3 is 15 amino acids long. The V segment lost 5 bases and the J segment 2 bases; nucleotides outside the gene matches: 7. The germline V gene has CDR1 SGHTA and CDR2 FQGTGA. The CDR3 DNA is TGTGCCAGCAGCATGATGGGACAGGAAAACACTGAAGCTTTCTTT. It specifies CASSMMGQENTEAFF.

This chain connects TRBV9 to TRBJ1-2; D possibly corresponds to TRBD1 (6 bases). The CDR3 is 13 residues long. Germline V CDR1 and CDR2: SGDLS, YYNGEE. V shed 0 bases and J shed 7 bases, with 10 bases lying between them. The CDR3 loop is CASSVGQESGYTF. In DNA form, the CDR3 reads TGTGCCAGCAGCGTAGGACAGGAAAGTGGCTACACCTTC.

V is TRBV9 and J is TRBJ1-1, with 7 bases fitting TRBD1. The CDR3 covers 14 residues. Germline lookup yields CDR1 SGDLS and CDR2 YYNGEE. V lost 3 bases, J lost 6 bases, and 8 bases stayed unmatched. The CDR3 DNA reads TGTGCCAGCAGCGAAGTAGGGACAGTTGCTGAAGCTTTCTTT. Its protein is CASSEVGTVAEAFF.

The chain combines TRBV6-4 with TRBJ2-2; D is uncertain. V was clipped by 2 bases and J by 3 bases, with 4 bases between them. There are 13 residues in the CDR3. Germline V gene sequence: CDR1 MRHNA, CDR2 SNTAGT. In DNA, the CDR3 is TGTGCCAGCAGTGACCGGGACACCGGGGAGCTGTTTTTT. Its protein is CASSDRDTGELFF.

The chain links TRBV4-3 to TRBJ1-2; D gene unclear. V was clipped by 4 bases and J by 2 bases, with 11 bases between them. The CDR3 has 14 residues. Germline V gene data show CDR1 as LGHNA and CDR2 as YSLEER. The CDR3 region has the DNA TGCGCCAGCAGCCCCGCCGACACAAACTATGGCTACACCTTC. It encodes CASSPADTNYGYTF.

V gene TRBV30 combines with J gene TRBJ1-2; D remains unclear. This CDR3 is 15 amino acids long. V was clipped by 5 bases and J by 2 bases, with 18 bases between them. Germline V gene sequence: CDR1 GTSNPN, CDR2 SVGIG (reference sequence). Here the CDR3 DNA reads TGTGCCTGGGACCGCCATCACTCTAGAAACTATGGCTACACCTTC. It codes for CAWDRHHSRNYGYTF.

This rearrangement joins TRBV7-9 to TRBJ2-1; 9 nucleotides match TRBD2. Germline V gene sequence: CDR1 SEHNR, CDR2 FQNEAQ (reference sequence). Trimming took 5 bases from V and 7 from J; bases not matched to a gene: 9. This CDR3 spans 15 amino acids. The CDR3 reads CASSQVPSGTNEQFF. The CDR3 coding sequence is TGTGCCAGCAGCCAAGTCCCTAGCGGGACGAATGAGCAGTTCTTC.

The rearrangement links TRBV5-1 to TRBJ1-3; D perhaps matches TRBD1 (5 bases). Trimming removed 2 bases from V and 1 base from J, with 7 bases in between. CDR1 and CDR2 (germline): SGHRS, YFSETQ. The CDR3 sequence is 14 residues long. Written as DNA, the CDR3 is TGCGCCAGCAGCTTTCAGGGATCTGGAAACACCATATATTTT. It translates to CASSFQGSGNTIYF.

The rearrangement uses TRBV6-5 and TRBJ2-1; 11 nucleotides align to TRBD1. This CDR3 is built from 15 residues. The V segment lost 2 bases and the J segment 5 bases; nucleotides outside the gene matches: 2. CDR1 and CDR2 (germline): MNHEY, SVGAGI. This CDR3 reads CASSYTDRGHNEQFF. CDR3 DNA: TGTGCCAGCAGTTACACGGACAGGGGGCACAATGAGCAGTTCTTC.

The rearrangement links TRBV7-2 to TRBJ1-4, with TRBD1 as a possible D gene (6 bases). V was shortened by 1 base and J by 8 bases, with 11 bases between the two germline ends. The length of the CDR3 is 14 residues. Germline values: CDR1 SGHTA, CDR2 FQGNSA. Here the CDR3 reads CASSLDRTAEKLFF. The CDR3 DNA follows: TGTGCCAGCAGCTTAGATCGGACAGCCGAAAAACTGTTTTTT.

The chain links TRBV27 to TRBJ1-5; TRBD1 aligns across 8 bases. V shed 4 bases, J shed 4 bases, and the junction held 6 bases outside the gene matches. The CDR3 sequence is 15 residues long. Germline values: CDR1 MNHEY, CDR2 SMNVEV (reference sequence). CDR3 bases: TGTGCCAGCAGTTCCTCCGGGACAGGAAATCAGCCCCAGCATTTT. Translation gives CASSSSGTGNQPQHF.